This T cell receptor beta chain was observed in a study of T cell repertoires in cytomegalovirus infection. This clonotype was seen only a few times. Its antigen is unknown. A single record per CDR3 protein comes from TCRdb applying MiXCR to the reads. The table records around 540,000 distinct CDR3 sequences, about 33% of them present only once. V was pared by 10 bases and J by 1 base, with 12 bases of the junction left unmatched. CDR1 and CDR2 (germline): WSHSY, SAAADI. This CDR3 spans 15 amino acids. The sequence was collected from a human donor in good health (CMV status not recorded). Some clones in this sample may be carry-over from other donors' samples. The chain joins TRBV10-2 to TRBJ1-1; 7 nucleotides match TRBD1. The source material was cultured PBMCs, sampled from culture after CMV antigen stimulation. CDR3 nucleotide sequence: TGCGCCACCCAACCGATACGGACAGGGAACACTGAAGCTTTCTTT. Its translation is CATQPIRTGNTEAFF.